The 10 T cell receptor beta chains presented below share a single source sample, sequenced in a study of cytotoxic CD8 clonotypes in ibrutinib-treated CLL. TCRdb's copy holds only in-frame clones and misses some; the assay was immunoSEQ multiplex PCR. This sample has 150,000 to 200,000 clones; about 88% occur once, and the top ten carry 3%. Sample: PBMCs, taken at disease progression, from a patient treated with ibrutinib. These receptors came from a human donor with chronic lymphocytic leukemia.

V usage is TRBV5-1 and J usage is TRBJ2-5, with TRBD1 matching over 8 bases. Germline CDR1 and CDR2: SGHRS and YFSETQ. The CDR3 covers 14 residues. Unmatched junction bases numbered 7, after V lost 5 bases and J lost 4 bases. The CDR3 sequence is CASSYQGAGETQYF. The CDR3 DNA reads TGCGCCAGCAGTTACCAGGGGGCGGGAGAGACCCAGTACTTC. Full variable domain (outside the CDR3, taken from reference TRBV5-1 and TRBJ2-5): KAGVTQTPRYLIKTRGQQVTLSCSPISGHRSVSWYQQTPGQGLQFLFEYFSETQRNKGNFPGRFSGRQFSNSRSEMNVSTLELGDSALYLCASSYQGAGETQYFGPGTRLLVL.

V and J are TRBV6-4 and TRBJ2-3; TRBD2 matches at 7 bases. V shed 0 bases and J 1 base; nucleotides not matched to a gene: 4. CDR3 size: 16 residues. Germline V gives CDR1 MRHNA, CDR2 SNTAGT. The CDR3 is CASSDSFLAGTDTQYF. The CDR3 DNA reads TGTGCCAGCAGTGACTCGTTCCTAGCGGGCACAGATACGCAGTATTTT.

DNA for the CDR3: TGTGCCAGCAGCCGGACTAGCGGGAGGGCGGAGGAGCTGTTTTTT. Its protein is CASSRTSGRAEELFF. The chain uses TRBV6-1 and TRBJ2-2; 15 bases map to TRBD2. The CDR3 totals 15 residues. Germline CDR1 MNHNS, CDR2 SASEGT. Trimming took 6 bases from V and 10 from J; bases not matched to a gene: 6.

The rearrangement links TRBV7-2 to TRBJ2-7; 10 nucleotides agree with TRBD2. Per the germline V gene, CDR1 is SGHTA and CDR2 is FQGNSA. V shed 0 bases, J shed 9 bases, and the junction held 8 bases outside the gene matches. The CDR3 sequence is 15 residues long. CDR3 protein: CASSLAASGSEVQYF. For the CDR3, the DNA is TGTGCCAGCAGCTTAGCAGCTAGCGGGAGTGAAGTGCAGTACTTC.

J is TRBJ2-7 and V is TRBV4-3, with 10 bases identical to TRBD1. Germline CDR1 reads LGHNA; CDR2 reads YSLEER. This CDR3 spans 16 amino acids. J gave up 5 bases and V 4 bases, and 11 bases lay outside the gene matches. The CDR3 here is CASSLKPGQGRNEQYF. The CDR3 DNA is TGCGCCAGCAGCCTTAAACCGGGACAGGGGAGGAACGAGCAGTACTTC.

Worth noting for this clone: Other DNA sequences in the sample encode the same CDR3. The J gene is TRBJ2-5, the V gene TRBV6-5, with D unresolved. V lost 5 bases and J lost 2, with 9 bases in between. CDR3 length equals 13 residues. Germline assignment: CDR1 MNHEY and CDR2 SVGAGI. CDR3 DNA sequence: TGTGCCAGCAGTAGACGCCGGCAAGAGACCCAGTACTTC. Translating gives CASSRRRQETQYF.

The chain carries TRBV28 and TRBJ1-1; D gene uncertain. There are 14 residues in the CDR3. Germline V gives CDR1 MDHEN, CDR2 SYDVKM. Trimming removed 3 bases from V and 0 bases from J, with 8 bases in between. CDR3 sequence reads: CASSFLAMNTEAFF. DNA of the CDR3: TGTGCCAGCAGTTTTCTGGCCATGAACACTGAAGCTTTCTTT.

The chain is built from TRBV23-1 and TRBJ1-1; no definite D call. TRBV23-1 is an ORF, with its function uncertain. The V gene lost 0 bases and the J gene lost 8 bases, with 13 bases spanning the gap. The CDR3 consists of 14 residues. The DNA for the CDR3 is TGCGCCAGCAGTCAATCGAGTGATCTAAGGGAAGCTTTCTTT. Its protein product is CASSQSSDLREAFF.

The DNA for the CDR3 is TGTGCCAGCTCACCCCTCTCCCGGGGGTCTGACACCGGGGAGCTGTTTTTT. Protein: CASSPLSRGSDTGELFF. The chain employs TRBV18 and TRBJ2-2; perhaps TRBD2 as D (6 bases). Trimming took 3 bases from V and 3 from J, leaving 17 bases between them. The CDR3 consists of 17 residues. The germline V gene has CDR1 KGHSH and CDR2 LQKENI. Using reference TRBV18 and TRBJ2-2 for the parts outside the CDR3, the full variable domain is NAGVMQNPRHLVRRRGQEARLRCSPMKGHSHVYWYRQLPEEGLKFMVYLQKENIIDESGMPKERFSAEFPKEGPSILRIQQVVRGDSAAYFCASSPLSRGSDTGELFFGEGSRLTVL.

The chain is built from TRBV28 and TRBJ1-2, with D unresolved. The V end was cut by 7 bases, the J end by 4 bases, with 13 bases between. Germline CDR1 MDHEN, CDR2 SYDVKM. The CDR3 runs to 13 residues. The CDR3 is CASTLDGAYGYTF. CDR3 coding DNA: TGTGCCAGCACCTTAGACGGCGCCTATGGCTACACCTTC.